What follows is one TCR beta chain and its context. Sequencing was performed with immunoSEQ multiplex PCR; in TCRdb, only in-frame clones are kept and a portion is missing. The profile covers approximately 60,000 clones, with over 80% appearing a single time and around 2.3% taken by the ten largest. The data derive from a study of T cell changes during pregnancy in multiple sclerosis. Germline loops: CDR1 SGHTA, CDR2 FQGNSA. The CDR3 length is 15 residues. V dropped 8 bases and J dropped 2; count of bases not matched to a gene: 8. The input for sequencing was peripheral blood, taken in the first trimester of pregnancy. The source is a female donor with multiple sclerosis, enrolled in a pregnancy study. The chain recombines TRBV7-2 with TRBJ2-1; 8 bases are shared with TRBD2. For the CDR3, the DNA is TGTGCCAGCGCCCGTCGGGAGGGCCCCTACAATGAGCAGTTCTTC. It is translated as CASARREGPYNEQFF.